Each of the 29 T cell receptor beta chains below was sequenced from the same sample in a study of Graves' ophthalmopathy and Graves' hyperthyroidism. Beta-chain TCR CDR3 regions were amplified from RNA transcripts. The authors performed first-round RT-PCR with HTBI primers and then a second-round multiplex PCR. One entry per CDR3 protein, called by TCRdb with MiXCR from the multiplex PCR reads. This table has approximately 410,000 distinct CDR3 sequences, just over 15% appearing once. The sequencing sample was made of peripheral blood. Receptors originate from a woman in her late teens or twenties with stable Graves' hyperthyroidism.

This clonotype was detected a few times. V is TRBV5-1 and J is TRBJ2-5, with D possibly called TRBD1 or TRBD2 (6 bases each). The CDR3 is 13 residues long. V dropped 3 bases and J dropped 5 bases, with 11 bases sitting between them. CDR1 is SGHRS, CDR2 YFSETQ, per germline. DNA of the CDR3: TGCGCCAGCAGCTCGGGGGCAGGGGAGACCCAGTACTTC. This codes for CASSSGAGETQYF.

A word on this clonotype: Relative to the germline gene, one junction end is altered; a read error may explain this. The chain joins TRBV6-2 or TRBV6-3 to TRBJ1-1; D is ambiguous. CDR1 MNHEY and CDR2 SVGEGT come from the germline V gene. This CDR3 has 16 amino acids. The CDR3 loop is CASSNPLTDMNTEACF. The CDR3 coding sequence is TGCGCCAGCAGTAATCCTTTAACAGACATGAACACTGAAGCTTGCTTT.

This clonotype was counted between two and nine times. The rearrangement links TRBV14 to TRBJ2-5; the D gene is possibly TRBD1 (5 bases). The V gene lost 1 base and the J gene lost 5 bases, with 8 bases spanning the gap. Germline CDR1 and CDR2: SGHDN and FVKESK. This CDR3 comprises 13 residues. DNA for the CDR3: TGTGCCAGCAGCCAAGGGGGCTGTGAGACCCAGTACTTC. Encoded protein: CASSQGGCETQYF. The entire variable domain, with the rest obtained from reference TRBV14 and TRBJ2-5, is as follows: EAGVTQFPSHSVIEKGQTVTLRCDPISGHDNLYWYRRVMGKEIKFLLHFVKESKQDESGMPNNRFLAERTGGTYSTLKVQPAELEDSGVYFCASSQGGCETQYFGPGTRLLVL.

Notes on this clonotype: A clone one base away is much larger, so this may be a read error. V and J are TRBV19 and TRBJ1-1, with D perhaps TRBD1 (6 bases). Germline V gene lookup returns CDR1 LNHDA and CDR2 SQIVND (reference sequence). The CDR3 covers 13 residues. The CDR3 here is CASSMTGRTEACF. As DNA, the CDR3 is TGTGCCAGTAGTATGACAGGTAGAACTGAAGCTTGCTTT.

This clonotype was recorded at least ten times. As DNA, the CDR3 is TGCAGCGCCTCTACTGTAAAAGAAAATGGCTACACCTTC. This codes for CSASTVKENGYTF. V and J are TRBV29-1 and TRBJ1-2; D is ambiguous. The V gene's germline CDR1 is SQVTM and CDR2 ANQGSEA. CDR3 length: 13 residues. V shed 7 bases and J shed 6 bases, with 18 bases lying between them.

Ten or more counts support this clonotype. Germline is not matched at one junction end, which may reflect a read error. The chain recombines TRBV12-3 or TRBV12-4 with TRBJ1-1; D is ambiguous. There are 14 residues in the CDR3. The CDR3 DNA reads as TGTGCCAGCCGTTTCCGGTTGTTGAACACTGAAGCTTTCTTT. It translates to CASRFRLLNTEAFF.

This clonotype was seen repeatedly, ten times or more. V usage is TRBV12-3 or TRBV12-4 and J usage is TRBJ1-2; D gene unclear. CDR3 length: 12 amino acids. V was shortened by 3 bases and J by 8 bases, with 10 bases between the two germline ends. In nucleotides, the CDR3 is TGTGCCAGCAGTTTGGAAAGGAGGGGCTACACCTTC. Translated: CASSLERRGYTF.

This clonotype was counted at least ten times. This rearrangement joins TRBV25-1 to TRBJ2-2; no firm D call. Germline assignment: CDR1 MGHDK and CDR2 SYGVNS. The CDR3 contains 12 residues. V lost 7 bases and J 3 bases, leaving 6 bases between the germline ends. The CDR3 is CASISYTGELFF. The CDR3, as DNA: TGTGCCAGCATCTCTTACACCGGGGAGCTGTTTTTT.

This clonotype was counted many times. The chain is built from TRBV6-2 or TRBV6-3 and TRBJ2-7; 9 nucleotides match TRBD1. V gave up 2 bases and J gave up 8 bases; unmatched junction bases: 4. This CDR3 region has 13 residues. Germline CDR1 MNHEY, CDR2 SVGEGT. The CDR3 is CASSYEGQGKQYF. The CDR3 DNA follows: TGTGCCAGCAGTTACGAGGGACAGGGAAAGCAGTACTTC.

CDR3 in DNA: TGTGCCAGCAGAACATCACAGGGTTGGGAGGAGACCCAGTACTTC. This sequence encodes CASRTSQGWEETQYF. V and J are TRBV12-3 or TRBV12-4 and TRBJ2-5, with D possibly matching TRBD1 (6 bases). This CDR3 comprises 15 residues. V gave up 6 bases and J gave up 5 bases, with 19 bases separating them.

This clonotype was seen at least ten times. CDR3: CASSLSDRTYEQYF. Written as DNA, the CDR3 is TGTGCCAGCAGCTTATCTGACAGAACCTACGAGCAGTACTTC. This chain uses TRBV11-2 with TRBJ2-7; TRBD1 might be the D (5 bases). In germline, CDR1 is SGHAT, CDR2 FQNNGV. The V and J ends lost 2 bases and 2 bases respectively, with 10 bases between them. The CDR3 length is 14 residues.

This clonotype was picked up a small number of times. The chain is built from TRBV27 and TRBJ2-7; 8 bases are a match to TRBD1. V was pared by 6 bases and J by 4 bases, with 11 bases of the junction left unmatched. Germline assignment: CDR1 MNHEY and CDR2 SMNVEV (reference sequence). The CDR3 is 15 residues long. This CDR3 reads CASSPRQGTVYEQYF. Here the CDR3 DNA reads TGTGCCAGCAGCCCAAGACAGGGGACCGTATACGAGCAGTACTTC.

The genes are TRBV7-6 and TRBJ2-5, with TRBD2 matching over 12 bases. Trimming removed 5 bases from V and 7 bases from J; junction bases left unmatched: 8. The CDR3 covers 15 residues. Germline V gives CDR1 SGHVS, CDR2 FNYEAQ. The CDR3 DNA reads as TGTGCCAGCAGCCGACTAGCGGGGGACCCAAGGACCCAGTACTTC. This codes for CASSRLAGDPRTQYF. The full variable domain, with the rest looked up from reference TRBV7-6 and TRBJ2-5, is GAGVSQSPRYKVTKRGQDVALRCDPISGHVSLYWYRQALGQGPEFLTYFNYEAQQDKSGLPNDRFSAERPEGSISTLTIQRTEQRDSAMYRCASSRLAGDPRTQYFGPGTRLLVL.

This chain links TRBV9 with TRBJ2-5; unclear D gene. The CDR3 spans 13 residues. Trimming shortened V by 4 bases and J by 3 bases, and 10 bases separated the two germline ends. Germline V gene lookup returns CDR1 SGDLS and CDR2 YYNGEE. The CDR3 DNA is TGTGCCAGCAGCTCCCTGCTGGAAGAGACCCAGTACTTC. It yields the protein CASSSLLEETQYF.

This clonotype was seen repeatedly, ten times or more. V usage is TRBV20-1 and J usage is TRBJ2-7, with D possibly TRBD1 on 6 matching bases. V lost 7 bases to trimming and J lost 5 bases, with 18 bases between them. The length of the CDR3 is 13 residues. In germline, CDR1 is DFQATT, CDR2 SNEGSKA (reference sequence). CDR3 region: CSGTPGQSNEQYF. The CDR3 DNA is TGCAGTGGTACACCCGGACAGTCCAACGAGCAGTACTTC.

The V gene is TRBV29-1, the J gene TRBJ2-7; perhaps TRBD1 as D (6 bases). The CDR3 covers 16 residues. Germline CDR1 is SQVTM and CDR2 is ANQGSEA. With 0 bases removed from V and 6 bases from J, the gap between germline ends came to 21 bases. CDR3 DNA sequence: TGCAGCGTTGAAGATCAGGGCAGGGGTCGAGAGGTCGAGCAGTACTTC. The encoded protein is CSVEDQGRGREVEQYF.

This clonotype has a count of ten or more. This sequence joins TRBV11-2 and TRBJ1-1; D gene unclear. V lost 3 bases and J 3 bases, leaving 11 bases between the germline ends. This CDR3 comprises 14 residues. Germline CDR1 SGHAT, CDR2 FQNNGV. The DNA of the CDR3 is TGTGCCAGCAGCTTGCTGGGATCGGACACTGAAGCTTTCTTT. This gives the protein CASSLLGSDTEAFF.

A word on this clonotype: One base away lies a much larger clone, so this may be a sequencing read error. The chain couples TRBV7-9 to TRBJ2-7, with a weak D call TRBD1 (5 bases). This CDR3 comprises 14 residues. Germline V lookup: CDR1 SEHNR, CDR2 FQNEAQ (reference sequence). The CDR3 nucleotides are TGTGTCAGCAGCACCTTCGACAGCTCCTACGAGCAGTACTTC. It translates to CVSSTFDSSYEQYF.

CDR3 coding DNA: TGTGCCAGCTCCGACGACCTAAATTCACCCCTCCACTTT. Protein sequence: CASSDDLNSPLHF. This sequence joins TRBV6-1 and TRBJ1-6; D is ambiguous. The CDR3 sequence is 13 residues long. Trimming took 8 bases from V and 7 from J, leaving 12 bases between them. Per germline, CDR1 MNHNS and CDR2 SASEGT.

The chain links TRBV2 to TRBJ2-7; 7 bases are a match to TRBD1. Germline V lookup: CDR1 SNHLY, CDR2 FYNNEI. The J segment lost 4 bases and the V segment lost 7 bases, leaving 13 bases of the junction unmatched. The CDR3 has 15 amino acids. CDR3 protein: CASKGAIRELYEQYF. The CDR3 nucleotides read TGTGCCAGCAAGGGGGCGATCCGAGAATTATACGAGCAGTACTTC.

This clonotype was picked up many times. This chain links TRBV19 with TRBJ1-2; TRBD1 aligns across 8 bases. The germline V gene has CDR1 LNHDA and CDR2 SQIVND (reference sequence). J lost 3 bases, V lost 4 bases, and 13 bases had no gene match. The CDR3 consists of 17 residues. CDR3 protein: CASSTPITVTGDYGYTF. The DNA for the CDR3 is TGTGCCAGTAGTACCCCTATCACGGTGACAGGGGACTATGGCTACACCTTC.

This clonotype was observed many times. This chain uses TRBV7-2 with TRBJ2-5, with unresolved D. V was clipped by 1 base and J by 5 bases, with 11 bases between them. Germline CDR1 SGHTA, CDR2 FQGNSA. The CDR3 covers 14 residues. In nucleotides, the CDR3 is TGTGCCAGCAGCTTAGGCCCAGGATTGGAGACCCAGTACTTC. Translation: CASSLGPGLETQYF.

This clonotype was counted many times. The J gene is TRBJ1-6, the V gene TRBV6-5; D may be TRBD1 (6 bases). V dropped 3 bases and J dropped 0 bases, with 18 bases sitting between them. From germline, CDR1 is MNHEY and CDR2 SVGAGI. The length of the CDR3 is 19 residues. In nucleotides, the CDR3 is TGTGCCAGCAGTTATTCCGTGACAGGCTTTAGCTCCTATAATTCACCCCTCCACTTT. Translating it yields CASSYSVTGFSSYNSPLHF.

This clonotype was seen at least ten times. V gene TRBV19 combines with J gene TRBJ2-7; 7 bases map to TRBD1. This CDR3 is 14 amino acids long. The V and J ends lost 6 bases and 2 bases, in that order; junction bases with no gene match: 7. CDR1 is LNHDA, CDR2 SQIVND, per germline (reference sequence). The DNA of the CDR3 is TGTGCCAGTAGAGAGGACAGGTCGACCTACGAGCAGTACTTC. It yields the protein CASREDRSTYEQYF.

There are many counts of this clonotype. The V and J genes are TRBV2 and TRBJ1-1, with D uncertain. V lost 7 bases to trimming and J lost 4 bases, with 7 bases between them. This CDR3 spans 11 amino acids. Germline V gene sequence: CDR1 SNHLY, CDR2 FYNNEI. CDR3 DNA sequence: TGTGCCAGCAAGACGGGCACTGAAGCTTTCTTT. This encodes CASKTGTEAFF.

This clonotype was counted ten times or more. The chain has TRBV6-2 or TRBV6-3 and TRBJ2-7; D not resolved. Germline V gene data show CDR1 as MNHEY and CDR2 as SVGEGT. The CDR3 extends over 12 amino acids. Trimming removed 4 bases from V and 2 bases from J, with 6 bases in between. The CDR3 region has the DNA TGTGCCAGCAGTTTTAGTACCTACGAGCAGTACTTC. Translating it yields CASSFSTYEQYF.

This clonotype has at least ten counts. The chain links TRBV12-3 or TRBV12-4 to TRBJ2-7; TRBD2 agrees at 7 bases. The CDR3 is made up of 14 amino acids. Trimming removed 4 bases from V and 5 bases from J; junction bases left unmatched: 8. Here the CDR3 DNA reads TGTGCCAGCAGTTCCCTCCGGGGGGAGAACGAGCAGTACTTC. It encodes CASSSLRGENEQYF.

In regard to this clonotype: A much larger clone differs by one base, so this may be a read error. V and J are TRBV15 and TRBJ1-1; no reliable D call. CDR1 and CDR2 (germline): LNHNV, YYDKDF (reference sequence). There are 17 residues in the CDR3. CDR3 in DNA: TGTGCCACCAGCAGAGATCTAGTTCGGGTTGGGTACACTGACGCTTTCTTT. It specifies CATSRDLVRVGYTDAFF.

This clonotype has just a few counts. V is TRBV14 and J is TRBJ2-2, with 12 bases aligning to TRBD2. J gave up 4 bases and V 5 bases, and 11 bases lay outside the gene matches. The CDR3 extends over 18 amino acids. Germline CDR1 is SGHDN and CDR2 is FVKESK. CDR3 coding DNA: TGTGCCAGCAGCAAGGGACTAGCGGGCCCTCGGGTCACCGGGGAGCTGTTTTTT. Its translation: CASSKGLAGPRVTGELFF.